This T cell receptor (beta chain) was sequenced in a study of shared T cell receptors in the human thymus. This clone was counted a few times. The CDR3 is 15 amino acids. V lost 2 bases and J lost 3, with 11 bases in between. The germline CDR1 and CDR2 sequences are SEHNR and FQNEAQ (reference sequence). This table comes from immunoSEQ multiplex PCR, and its TCRdb copy is limited to in-frame clones, with some not included. Altogether about 500,000 clones are present, around 78% being singletons, with the ten largest covering approximately 0.013%. These data were likewise used in another study, on human thymus T cells. That source notes: Each of the donors was a healthy Finnish infant who was undergoing open corrective cardiac surgery for congenital heart defects. Resections that were taken during corrective heart surgery supplied the thymus tissue. Repertoires sampled from thymus and blood appeared biased in V and J gene usage. Related reports documented highly overlapping thymic repertoires among unrelated individuals.

This receptor was taken from a boy in the first two years of life with a congenital heart defect. J is TRBJ2-1 and V is TRBV7-9; no clear D. The material sequenced was thymocytes. CDR3 region: CASSLTLLVYNEQFF. DNA of the CDR3: TGTGCCAGCAGCTTAACCCTACTCGTCTACAATGAGCAGTTCTTC.